A selection of T cell receptor beta chains follows, all from one sample in a study of regulatory T cells in long-lasting Graves disease. A single record per CDR3 protein comes from TCRdb applying MiXCR to the multiplex PCR reads. The sample contains almost 350,000 distinct CDR3 sequences, 15% to 20% of which appear only once. The sample here was peripheral blood mononuclear cells (PBMCs), taken when the disease was refractory, from a patient treated with antithyroid drugs. All receptors derive from a female donor with Graves disease. Both conserved end residues are part of each CDR3. The D gene is left open where the match is weak. Clone size is not always given. Where it is, it says once, few, many or a class for expanded clones.

d_call: TRBD1
clone_size: many
j_call: TRBJ1-2
v_call: TRBV27
cdr3_aa: CASSLTGTGNYGYTF
cdr3_nt: TGTGCCAGCAGCTTAACCGGGACAGGGAACTATGGCTACACCTTC

d_call: -
clone_size: few
j_call: TRBJ1-3
v_call: TRBV7-9
cdr3_aa: CASSWEGPSGNTIYF
cdr3_nt: TGTGCCAGCAGCTGGGAGGGGCCCTCTGGAAACACCATATATTTT

d_call: TRBD1
clone_size: -
j_call: TRBJ2-7
v_call: TRBV12-5
cdr3_aa: CASGLVLGTGTSYEQYF
cdr3_nt: TGTGCTAGTGGTTTGGTACTAGGGACAGGGACCTCCTACGAGCAGTACTTC

d_call: TRBD2
clone_size: -
j_call: TRBJ2-2
v_call: TRBV20-1
cdr3_aa: CSARDYLAGPGELFF
cdr3_nt: TGCAGTGCTAGAGATTACCTAGCGGGACCCGGGGAGCTGTTTTTT

d_call: -
clone_size: many
j_call: TRBJ1-6
v_call: TRBV28
cdr3_aa: CASSLSLSEVRSVHF
cdr3_nt: TGTGCCAGCAGTTTGTCCCTTTCGGAGGTGCGTTCGGTCCACTTT

d_call: -
clone_size: many
j_call: TRBJ1-2
v_call: TRBV9
cdr3_aa: CASSGNRDYGYTF
cdr3_nt: TGTGCCAGCAGCGGAAACAGGGACTATGGCTACACCTTC

d_call: TRBD1
clone_size: many
j_call: TRBJ1-2
v_call: TRBV20-1
cdr3_aa: CSASSPGQGAHGYTF
cdr3_nt: TGCAGTGCTAGCTCCCCAGGACAGGGGGCACATGGCTACACCTTC

d_call: TRBD2
clone_size: once
j_call: TRBJ2-3
v_call: TRBV12-5
cdr3_aa: CASGLGLAHDTQYF
cdr3_nt: TGTGCTAGTGGTTTGGGACTAGCACATGATACGCAGTATTTT

d_call: -
clone_size: few
j_call: TRBJ1-5
v_call: TRBV7-2
cdr3_aa: CASSWYREGQPQHF
cdr3_nt: TGTGCCAGCAGCTGGTACAGGGAAGGGCAGCCCCAGCATTTT

d_call: -
clone_size: many
j_call: TRBJ1-2
v_call: TRBV28
cdr3_aa: CASSSESPLYGYTF
cdr3_nt: TGTGCCAGCAGTTCCGAGTCCCCCCTTTATGGCTACACCTTC

d_call: TRBD1
clone_size: few
j_call: TRBJ1-6
v_call: TRBV6-1
cdr3_aa: CASSDGRGLSPLHF
cdr3_nt: TGTGCCAGCAGTGACGGCAGGGGGCTATCACCCCTCCACTTT

d_call: TRBD2
clone_size: -
j_call: TRBJ2-1
v_call: TRBV7-9
cdr3_aa: CASSPEPGGPYNEQFF
cdr3_nt: TGTGCCAGCAGTCCCGAGCCGGGGGGTCCCTACAATGAGCAGTTCTTC

d_call: -
clone_size: few
j_call: TRBJ1-2
v_call: TRBV30
cdr3_aa: CAWSVWQSWYGYTF
cdr3_nt: TGTGCCTGGAGTGTCTGGCAGTCTTGGTATGGCTACACCTTC

d_call: -
clone_size: few
j_call: TRBJ2-3
v_call: TRBV28
cdr3_aa: CASSFSGTADTQYF
cdr3_nt: TGTGCCAGCAGTTTTTCTGGGACGGCGGATACGCAGTATTTT

d_call: TRBD2
clone_size: many
j_call: TRBJ2-5
v_call: TRBV6-1
cdr3_aa: CASSPGGETQYF
cdr3_nt: TGTGCCAGCAGCCCCGGGGGGGAGACCCAGTACTTC

d_call: TRBD2
clone_size: many
j_call: TRBJ2-5
v_call: TRBV5-5
cdr3_aa: CASSFEVGGGGSQYF
cdr3_nt: TGTGCCAGCAGCTTCGAGGTTGGCGGGGGGGGCTCCCAGTACTTC

d_call: -
clone_size: -
j_call: TRBJ2-5
v_call: TRBV9
cdr3_aa: CASSALGQVGRETQYF
cdr3_nt: TGTGCCAGCAGCGCCCTCGGGCAGGTTGGTAGAGAGACCCAGTACTTC

d_call: TRBD1
clone_size: many
j_call: TRBJ1-1
v_call: TRBV7-9
cdr3_aa: CASSLDRGQGRAFF
cdr3_nt: TGTGCCAGCAGCTTGGACAGGGGGCAAGGTCGAGCTTTCTTT

d_call: -
clone_size: -
j_call: TRBJ2-7
v_call: TRBV30
cdr3_aa: CAYRHSPYEQYF
cdr3_nt: TGTGCCTATCGCCATAGCCCCTACGAGCAGTACTTC

d_call: -
clone_size: -
j_call: TRBJ2-1
v_call: TRBV7-2
cdr3_aa: CASSLGQPSDEQFF
cdr3_nt: TGTGCCAGCAGCTTAGGACAGCCGTCGGATGAGCAGTTCTTC

d_call: -
clone_size: many
j_call: TRBJ1-3
v_call: TRBV28
cdr3_aa: CASSLLGSGNTIYF
cdr3_nt: TGTGCCAGCAGTTTACTCGGGTCTGGAAACACCATATATTTT

d_call: -
clone_size: many
j_call: TRBJ1-1
v_call: TRBV2
cdr3_aa: CASSGGPAEAFF
cdr3_nt: TGTGCCAGCAGTGGGGGGCCGGCTGAAGCTTTCTTT

d_call: TRBD1
clone_size: -
j_call: TRBJ2-7
v_call: TRBV27
cdr3_aa: CASSFRIGTGFSYEQYF
cdr3_nt: TGTGCCAGCAGTTTCCGGATAGGGACAGGCTTCTCCTACGAGCAGTACTTC

d_call: TRBD2
clone_size: -
j_call: TRBJ2-3
v_call: TRBV7-9
cdr3_aa: CASSFLRAGGRTDTQYF
cdr3_nt: TGTGCCAGCAGCTTCCTTCGAGCGGGAGGGCGCACAGATACGCAGTATTTT

d_call: -
clone_size: many
j_call: TRBJ2-5
v_call: TRBV6-5
cdr3_aa: CASSYYRETQYF
cdr3_nt: TGTGCCAGCAGTTACTACCGGGAGACCCAGTACTTC

d_call: -
clone_size: many
j_call: TRBJ2-7
v_call: TRBV27
cdr3_aa: CASSLRGLGEPYEQYF
cdr3_nt: TGTGCCAGCAGTTTACGAGGGTTGGGGGAACCCTACGAGCAGTACTTC

d_call: -
clone_size: few
j_call: TRBJ2-2
v_call: TRBV7-9
cdr3_aa: CASSATPPGELFF
cdr3_nt: TGTGCCAGCAGCGCAACCCCCCCCGGGGAGCTGTTTTTT

d_call: TRBD1
clone_size: -
j_call: TRBJ1-6
v_call: TRBV20-1
cdr3_aa: CSARLSGTGGPPLHF
cdr3_nt: TGCAGTGCTAGACTCTCCGGGACAGGGGGTCCACCCCTCCACTTT

d_call: -
clone_size: -
j_call: TRBJ1-2
v_call: TRBV28
cdr3_aa: CASTFRLNYGYTF
cdr3_nt: TGTGCCAGCACCTTCCGGCTCAACTATGGCTACACCTTC

d_call: TRBD2
clone_size: -
j_call: TRBJ2-2
v_call: TRBV4-1
cdr3_aa: CASSPRELDTGELFF
cdr3_nt: TGCGCCAGCAGCCCGCGGGAGTTGGACACCGGGGAGCTGTTTTTT

d_call: TRBD2
clone_size: many
j_call: TRBJ2-7
v_call: TRBV18
cdr3_aa: CASSPAGGYEQYF
cdr3_nt: TGTGCCAGCAGCCCTGCGGGGGGCTACGAGCAGTACTTC

d_call: -
clone_size: -
j_call: TRBJ2-5
v_call: TRBV29-1
cdr3_aa: CSVETRRTQETQYF
cdr3_nt: TGCAGCGTTGAAACGCGCAGGACTCAAGAGACCCAGTACTTC

d_call: -
clone_size: few
j_call: TRBJ2-5
v_call: TRBV24-1
cdr3_aa: CATSDPSQETQYF
cdr3_nt: TGTGCCACCAGTGACCCTTCCCAAGAGACCCAGTACTTC

d_call: TRBD1
clone_size: once
j_call: TRBJ1-1
v_call: TRBV28
cdr3_aa: CASNRGGRGTEAFF
cdr3_nt: TGTGCCAGCAACAGAGGGGGCAGGGGCACTGAAGCTTTCTTT

d_call: TRBD2
clone_size: -
j_call: TRBJ2-3
v_call: TRBV12-3/TRBV12-4
cdr3_aa: CASSSLAGTDTQYF
cdr3_nt: TGTGCCAGCAGCTCACTAGCGGGGACAGATACGCAGTATTTT

d_call: -
clone_size: many
j_call: TRBJ2-6
v_call: TRBV3-1
cdr3_aa: CASSQEFRAGANVLTF
cdr3_nt: TGTGCCAGCAGCCAAGAGTTCAGGGCTGGGGCCAACGTCCTGACTTTC

d_call: TRBD2
clone_size: few
j_call: TRBJ2-5
v_call: TRBV9
cdr3_aa: CASSVYGGGGETQYF
cdr3_nt: TGTGCCAGCAGCGTCTACGGCGGGGGGGGAGAGACCCAGTACTTC

d_call: -
clone_size: many
j_call: TRBJ1-1
v_call: TRBV10-3
cdr3_aa: CAITPTGHEAFF
cdr3_nt: TGTGCCATCACCCCGACAGGCCATGAAGCTTTCTTT

d_call: -
clone_size: -
j_call: TRBJ2-7
v_call: TRBV9
cdr3_aa: CASSVEHTSYEQYF
cdr3_nt: TGTGCCAGCAGCGTAGAACACACCTCCTACGAGCAGTACTTC

d_call: -
clone_size: few
j_call: TRBJ1-1
v_call: TRBV10-2
cdr3_aa: CASSELHAALGTEAFF
cdr3_nt: TGCGCCAGCAGTGAGCTTCACGCGGCCTTAGGCACTGAAGCTTTCTTT

d_call: -
clone_size: few
j_call: TRBJ1-4
v_call: TRBV15
cdr3_aa: CATSRRDTNEKLFF
cdr3_nt: TGTGCCACCAGCAGAAGGGACACGAATGAAAAACTGTTTTTT

d_call: TRBD2
clone_size: -
j_call: TRBJ2-1
v_call: TRBV28
cdr3_aa: CASSSLAAGSYNEQFF
cdr3_nt: TGTGCCAGCAGTTCTCTAGCGGCCGGCTCCTACAATGAGCAGTTCTTC

d_call: TRBD1
clone_size: -
j_call: TRBJ1-5
v_call: TRBV6-4
cdr3_aa: CASRETGDNQPQHF
cdr3_nt: TGTGCCAGCAGGGAGACAGGGGACAATCAGCCCCAGCATTTT